This is a list of T cell receptor beta chains from one sample in a study of PD-1 blockade in classical Hodgkin lymphoma. This table comes from immunoSEQ multiplex PCR, and its TCRdb copy is limited to in-frame clones, with some not included. Of nearly 55,000 clones in the sample, about 85% are singletons; the top ten hold roughly 16%. The material sequenced was peripheral blood mononuclear cells (PBMCs), taken at baseline. The receptors were sampled from a human donor with classical Hodgkin lymphoma. CDR3s include the opening cysteine and the closing phenylalanine or tryptophan. Fields, in order: J gene, V gene, clone size, D gene, CDR3 protein, CDR3 DNA. D genes are given only for firm matches. The listing skips clone size in some rows; elsewhere it reads once, few, many or a size class.

>TRBJ1-2|TRBV5-4|.|.
CASSLRGAHYGYTF
TGTGCCAGCAGCTTAAGGGGGGCTCACTATGGCTACACCTTC
>TRBJ2-7|TRBV18|.|.
CASSSGAASVYEQYF
TGTGCCAGCTCATCGGGAGCAGCCTCGGTCTACGAGCAGTACTTC
>TRBJ2-3|TRBV5-6|.|.
CASSYPGTTDTQYF
TGTGCCAGCAGCTACCCCGGGACGACAGATACGCAGTATTTT
>TRBJ1-4|TRBV5-5|.|.
CASSSGQSGEKLFF
TGTGCCAGCAGCTCTGGACAGTCGGGGGAAAAACTGTTTTTT
>TRBJ1-5|TRBV2|.|.
CASSAPEFGNQPQHF
TGTGCCAGCAGCGCCCCCGAGTTTGGGAATCAGCCCCAGCATTTT
>TRBJ2-3|TRBV6-4|once|.
CASSDDAVDTQYF
TGTGCCAGCAGTGACGACGCGGTAGATACGCAGTATTTT
>TRBJ1-3|TRBV18|.|TRBD1
CASSPGQDGDTIYF
TGTGCCAGCTCCCCGGGACAGGATGGCGACACCATATATTTT
>TRBJ2-2|TRBV7-6|.|.
CASSSPGLTAGELFF
TGTGCCAGCAGCTCACCGGGACTCACGGCCGGGGAGCTGTTTTTT
>TRBJ2-1|TRBV29-1|.|.
CSVDGDGAYNEQFF
TGCAGCGTTGATGGTGATGGGGCCTACAATGAGCAGTTCTTC
>TRBJ1-1|TRBV27|.|.
CASSFGPRGTEAFF
TGTGCCAGCAGTTTTGGACCCCGCGGCACTGAAGCTTTCTTT
>TRBJ2-3|TRBV4-3|.|.
CASSQRGRGDTQYF
TGCGCCAGCAGCCAAAGAGGACGGGGAGATACGCAGTATTTT
>TRBJ2-7|TRBV5-1|.|TRBD1
CASSSGGASYEQYF
TGCGCCAGCAGCTCAGGGGGCGCGTCCTACGAGCAGTACTTC
>TRBJ2-2|TRBV5-5|.|TRBD2
CASSLGWLAGATGELFF
TGTGCCAGCAGCTTGGGCTGGCTAGCGGGAGCCACCGGGGAGCTGTTTTTT
>TRBJ2-7|TRBV18|.|TRBD2
CASSQREGSYEQYF
TGTGCCAGCTCACAACGGGAGGGCTCCTACGAGCAGTACTTC
>TRBJ1-2|TRBV5-1|few|.
CASSLLELGGDYGYTF
TGCGCCAGCAGCTTGTTGGAGTTAGGGGGAGACTATGGCTACACCTTC
>TRBJ2-4|TRBV30|once|.
CAWSGEEMDIQYF
TGTGCCTGGAGTGGGGAGGAAATGGACATTCAGTACTTC
>TRBJ1-1|TRBV19|once|TRBD1
CASSIGGQANTEAFF
TGTGCCAGTAGTATAGGAGGACAGGCGAACACTGAAGCTTTCTTT
>TRBJ2-3|TRBV5-1|.|TRBD1
CASSLRWDRSLTDTQYF
TGCGCCAGCAGCTTGCGCTGGGACAGATCCTTAACAGATACGCAGTATTTT
>TRBJ1-2|TRBV15|.|.
CATSRGNRELYGYTF
TGTGCCACCAGCAGAGGCAACAGGGAACTGTATGGCTACACCTTC
>TRBJ1-3|TRBV5-1|.|.
CASSLSDTVSTIYF
TGCGCCAGCAGCTTAAGTGACACCGTCAGCACCATATATTTT
>TRBJ2-2|TRBV5-4|.|.
CASSPRDLDTGELFF
TGTGCCAGCAGCCCACGGGACTTAGACACCGGGGAGCTGTTTTTT
>TRBJ1-4|TRBV14|.|TRBD1
CASSPFLGTGIREKLFF
TGTGCCAGCAGCCCCTTCCTGGGGACAGGGATCAGGGAAAAACTGTTTTTT
>TRBJ1-5|TRBV7-9|medium-sized|.
CASSLAGLNQPQHF
TGTGCCAGCAGCTTAGCGGGGTTGAATCAGCCCCAGCATTTT
>TRBJ2-1|TRBV2|.|TRBD2
CASSVASGSYNEQFF
TGTGCCAGCAGTGTGGCTAGCGGGAGCTATAATGAGCAGTTCTTC
>TRBJ1-5|TRBV2|few|.
CASTEGQVYNQPQHF
TGTGCCAGCACTGAAGGGCAGGTCTATAATCAGCCCCAGCATTTT
>TRBJ2-7|TRBV10-3|.|TRBD1
CAISDLSGQGSNEQYF
TGTGCCATCAGTGATTTGTCCGGACAGGGTAGCAACGAGCAGTACTTC
>TRBJ1-2|TRBV19|once|TRBD1
CASSIEPFGGGSYTF
TGTGCCAGTAGTATAGAGCCCTTCGGAGGGGGCAGCTACACCTTC
>TRBJ1-1|TRBV27|.|.
CASRPSFRNTEAFF
TGTGCCAGCAGACCTAGCTTCAGGAACACTGAAGCTTTCTTT
>TRBJ1-3|TRBV30|.|TRBD1
CAWSAYRGISGNTIYF
TGTGCCTGGAGTGCCTACAGGGGAATCTCTGGAAACACCATATATTTT
>TRBJ2-5|TRBV5-4|once|TRBD2
CASSLGLAGQETQYF
TGTGCCAGCAGCCTGGGACTAGCGGGACAAGAGACCCAGTACTTC
>TRBJ1-2|TRBV29-1|.|.
CSVQEAEGYGYTF
TGCAGCGTTCAGGAAGCCGAGGGCTATGGCTACACCTTC
>TRBJ2-3|TRBV6-1|.|.
CASSESRRGDTQYF
TGTGCCAGCAGTGAAAGTAGGAGGGGGGATACGCAGTATTTT
>TRBJ1-5|TRBV30|few|TRBD1
CAWSQGTDNQPQHF
TGTGCCTGGAGCCAAGGGACAGACAATCAGCCCCAGCATTTT
>TRBJ2-6|TRBV9|.|.
CASSVYGSGANVLTF
TGTGCCAGCAGCGTCTACGGTTCTGGGGCCAACGTCCTGACTTTC
>TRBJ1-4|TRBV4-3|few|.
CASSQAPGHEKLFF
TGCGCCAGCAGCCAAGCCCCAGGGCATGAAAAACTGTTTTTT
>TRBJ1-4|TRBV7-9|.|.
CASSLLTGATNEKLFF
TGTGCCAGCAGCCTCCTGACAGGAGCCACTAATGAAAAACTGTTTTTT
>TRBJ1-3|TRBV7-2|.|.
CASSLANAHTIYF
TGTGCCAGCAGCCTAGCAAACGCGCACACCATATATTTT
>TRBJ2-5|TRBV5-1|.|TRBD2
CASSPGLEETQYF
TGCGCCAGCAGCCCGGGACTAGAAGAGACCCAGTACTTC
>TRBJ2-1|TRBV9|.|.
CASSVAVRSGSSYNEQFF
TGTGCCAGCAGCGTAGCAGTACGGAGCGGAAGCTCCTACAATGAGCAGTTCTTC
>TRBJ1-2|TRBV2|few|.
CASREAGFRPNYGYTF
TGTGCCAGCAGAGAAGCGGGTTTCAGGCCTAACTATGGCTACACCTTC
>TRBJ2-7|TRBV5-1|once|.
CASSSQTGSLYEQYF
TGCGCCAGCAGCTCGCAGACAGGCTCCCTCTACGAGCAGTACTTC
>TRBJ2-2|TRBV7-2|.|TRBD2
CASSLGLAGVTGELFF
TGTGCCAGCAGCCTGGGACTAGCGGGAGTCACCGGGGAGCTGTTTTTT
>TRBJ2-7|TRBV11-3|.|.
CASSLNSGPYEQYF
TGTGCCAGCAGCTTAAATAGCGGTCCCTACGAGCAGTACTTC
>TRBJ1-2|TRBV11-1|few|.
CASSLDGQPEANYGYTF
TGTGCCAGCAGCTTGGATGGGCAACCTGAGGCTAACTATGGCTACACCTTC
>TRBJ2-7|TRBV10-3|.|.
CAIRSLRHEQYF
TGTGCCATCAGGAGTCTGCGACACGAGCAGTACTTC
>TRBJ1-3|TRBV25-1|.|.
CASSEPGGNTIYF
TGTGCCAGCAGTGAACCCGGAGGAAACACCATATATTTT
>TRBJ2-7|TRBV10-3|.|TRBD2
CAISSGTSGRGEQYF
TGTGCCATCAGCTCCGGGACTAGCGGGAGAGGTGAGCAGTACTTC
>TRBJ1-2|TRBV7-3|.|.
CASSLTPQNYGYTF
TGTGCCAGCAGCTTAACCCCACAGAACTATGGCTACACCTTC
>TRBJ2-4|TRBV29-1|.|.
CSVEFGSGWPAKNIQYF
TGCAGCGTTGAATTCGGCTCAGGGTGGCCGGCCAAAAACATTCAGTACTTC
>TRBJ1-5|TRBV30|.|.
CAWSLGVDQPQHF
TGTGCCTGGAGTTTAGGGGTGGATCAGCCCCAGCATTTT
>TRBJ2-2|TRBV21-1|.|.
CASKVGLAGGGLPVGELFF
TGTGCCAGCAAGGTGGGACTAGCGGGAGGGGGTTTGCCCGTCGGGGAGCTGTTTTTT
>TRBJ1-1|TRBV29-1|.|.
CSVDAGTFNTEAFF
TGCAGCGTTGATGCTGGGACCTTTAACACTGAAGCTTTCTTT
>TRBJ1-2|TRBV30|.|.
CAWSVPQANYGYTF
TGTGCCTGGAGTGTACCCCAGGCTAACTATGGCTACACCTTC
>TRBJ1-2|TRBV27|once|TRBD1
CASSGTGARYGYTF
TGTGCCAGCAGCGGGACAGGGGCTAGATATGGCTACACCTTC
>TRBJ2-1|TRBV9|.|TRBD1
CASSVGQGAYEQFF
TGTGCCAGCAGCGTAGGGCAGGGGGCGTATGAGCAGTTCTTC